This T cell receptor (beta chain) is drawn from a study of T cells in Graves' hyperthyroidism and ophthalmopathy. To note about this clonotype: Its matching antigen is unknown.

This CDR3 spans 16 amino acids. CDR1 is SGHVS, CDR2 FNYEAQ, per germline. V gave up 1 base and J gave up 8 bases; unmatched junction bases: 10. Whole-study findings and limits: Blood also showed most of the thyroid clonotypes that were expanded above 0.001.

Regions amplified from RNA transcripts were the TCR beta CDR3 regions. The HTBI primer set was used in a first-round RT-PCR of the TCR CDR3. In TCRdb, the multiplex PCR reads were re-called with MiXCR into one record per CDR3 protein. This table holds approximately 560,000 distinct CDR3 sequences, more than 45% found once. The sample was peripheral blood or thyroid tissue (not recorded which). This chain connects TRBV7-6 to TRBJ1-4; 7 nucleotides agree with TRBD1. The source of this sequence is a young woman with Graves' hyperthyroidism. CDR3: CASSLGPGGSGEKLFF. CDR3 DNA: TGTGCCAGCAGCTTAGGGCCAGGGGGAAGTGGGGAAAAACTGTTTTTT.